These 24 T cell receptor beta chains originate from one sample sequenced in a study of cytomegalovirus exposure and HLA in healthy donors. This PCR relied on a set of 60 Vbeta primers and 13 Jbeta primers. Sequencing used immunoSEQ multiplex PCR; TCRdb keeps in-frame clones, though not all of them. The sample shows 90,000 to 150,000 clones, roughly three fifths of them seen only once. Input material: PBMCs. These receptors were obtained from a middle-aged man in good health and CMV-seropositive.

The DNA for the CDR3 is TGTGCCAGTAGTGGCGGACATCCGGGCAATCAGCCCCAGCATTTT. Translated: CASSGGHPGNQPQHF. The chain has TRBV19 and TRBJ1-5; tentatively, D is TRBD1 (5 bases). The length of the CDR3 is 15 residues. CDR1 is LNHDA and CDR2 is SQIVND in the germline V gene (reference sequence). V was cut by 5 bases and J by 2 bases, with 13 bases left in between.

This chain links TRBV6-5 with TRBJ1-5; D perhaps matches TRBD1 (5 bases). Trimming shortened V by 5 bases and J by 1 base, and 12 bases separated the two germline ends. Germline assignment: CDR1 MNHEY and CDR2 SVGAGI. This CDR3 contains 15 residues. CDR3 DNA: TGTGCCAGCAGTCCAACAGGACAAAGCAATCAGCCCCAGCATTTT. It translates to CASSPTGQSNQPQHF.

About this clone: Its ends do not fully match the called genes, so a read error is possible. The V and J genes are TRBV7-9 and TRBJ2-7, with 7 bases fitting TRBD1. Per germline, CDR1 SEHNR and CDR2 FQNEAQ (reference sequence). The CDR3 spans 16 residues. The CDR3 reads CSSSFRDREGSYEQYF. The CDR3, as DNA: TGTTCCAGCAGCTTCCGAGACAGGGAAGGCTCCTACGAGCAGTACTTC.

The chain recombines TRBV6-1 with TRBJ1-4; D perhaps matches TRBD1 (5 bases). V was pared by 8 bases and J by 7 bases, with 17 bases between. The CDR3 extends over 14 amino acids. Germline assignment: CDR1 MNHNS and CDR2 SASEGT. The CDR3 reads CASSRAGYGEKLFF. CDR3 nucleotide sequence: TGTGCCAGCTCCAGGGCCGGGTACGGTGAAAAACTGTTTTTT.

The chain has TRBV29-1 and TRBJ1-1, with D possibly matching TRBD1 (6 bases). Trimming left V 8 bases short and J 1 base short, with 23 bases between. Germline CDR1 reads SQVTM; CDR2 reads ANQGSEA. The CDR3 consists of 16 residues. For the CDR3, the DNA is TGCAGCTCTCGAGGCGGGGGGCGTATCGGGAACACTGAAGCTTTCTTT. Protein sequence: CSSRGGGRIGNTEAFF.

This sequence joins TRBV5-8 and TRBJ1-2; TRBD1 matches 8 bases. With V trimmed by 5 bases and J by 8 bases, 8 bases remained unmatched. This CDR3 contains 13 residues. Germline CDR1 is SGHTS and CDR2 is YDEGEE. CDR3: CASRKDRVAGYTF. DNA for the CDR3: TGTGCCAGCAGAAAGGACAGGGTGGCGGGCTACACCTTC.

The chain is built from TRBV5-1 and TRBJ2-7; D ambiguous. The CDR3 spans 13 residues. V was shortened by 2 bases and J by 1 base, with 7 bases between the two germline ends. The germline CDR1 and CDR2 sequences are SGHRS and YFSETQ. This CDR3 reads CASSFSKSYEQYF. Written as DNA, the CDR3 is TGCGCCAGCAGCTTCTCTAAGTCCTACGAGCAGTACTTC.

The sample holds a few counts of this clone. This chain joins TRBV11-2 and TRBJ1-4; D unclear. The V gene lost 1 base and the J gene lost 0 bases, with 12 bases spanning the gap. Germline CDR1 reads SGHAT; CDR2 reads FQNNGV. The CDR3 runs 17 residues. The CDR3 nucleotides read TGTGCCAGCAGCTTAGCCCCAAAACTTGCAACTAATGAAAAACTGTTTTTT. It yields the protein CASSLAPKLATNEKLFF.

The chain combines TRBV9 with TRBJ2-6, with TRBD2 as a possible D gene (5 bases). The CDR3 sequence is 19 residues long. The germline gives CDR1 SGDLS, CDR2 YYNGEE. Trimming took off 2 bases at V and 0 bases at J, with 18 bases between the two ends. CDR3 region: CASSVPSRARGSGANVLTF. CDR3 nucleotides: TGTGCCAGCAGCGTCCCCAGTAGAGCCCGGGGCTCTGGGGCCAACGTCCTGACTTTC.

V gene TRBV28 combines with J gene TRBJ2-2; D is uncertain. V was trimmed by 3 bases and J by 13 bases, leaving 21 bases between them. The CDR3 is 15 residues long. Germline V lookup: CDR1 MDHEN, CDR2 SYDVKM. The DNA of the CDR3 is TGTGCCAGCAGTTTTCCCTTCGAAGAGAACGAAAGGCTGTTTTTT. It specifies CASSFPFEENERLFF.

The V call is TRBV2, the J call TRBJ2-7; 7 nucleotides line up with TRBD2. The J segment lost 4 bases and the V segment lost 8 bases, leaving 17 bases of the junction unmatched. Germline CDR1 reads SNHLY; CDR2 reads FYNNEI. The CDR3 spans 16 residues. The CDR3 loop is CASQGSLGAGPYEQYF. The CDR3 nucleotides read TGTGCCAGCCAGGGCAGCTTAGGAGCGGGACCTTACGAGCAGTACTTC.

The chain uses TRBV6-6 and TRBJ2-2; TRBD1 matches 8 bases. Trimming took 9 bases from V and 7 from J; bases not matched to a gene: 10. The CDR3 runs to 14 residues. Germline lookup yields CDR1 MNHNY and CDR2 SVGAGI (reference sequence). The CDR3 DNA reads TGTGCCAGTAGCACAGGGGGAACCGGCGGGGAGCTGTTTTTT. It translates to CASSTGGTGGELFF.

The rearrangement links TRBV6-5 to TRBJ1-6, with D possibly TRBD1 on 5 matching bases. Trimming took 8 bases from V and 10 from J, leaving 15 bases between them. The CDR3 contains 13 residues. CDR1 is MNHEY, CDR2 SVGAGI, per germline. DNA for the CDR3: TGTGCCAGCCTGGCAGGGTCTGGGTCACCCCTCCACTTT. Protein: CASLAGSGSPLHF.

For the CDR3, the DNA is TGTGCCAGCAGTGTGGGGGAGGGCACTGAAGCTTTCTTT. Amino acids: CASSVGEGTEAFF. The rearrangement uses TRBV2 and TRBJ1-1; the D gene is possibly TRBD1 (5 bases). Germline-derived CDR1 and CDR2 are SNHLY and FYNNEI. CDR3 length: 13 amino acids. The ends were cut back, 4 bases at V and 4 bases at J, with 10 bases in the middle.

The chain combines TRBV6-5 with TRBJ2-1, with TRBD2 as a possible D gene (5 bases). Germline CDR1 MNHEY, CDR2 SVGAGI. This CDR3 has 15 amino acids. Between the trimmed V and J ends, which lost 0 bases and 5 bases, there was a span of 11 bases. CDR3 loop: CASSYSRSSDNEQFF. CDR3 nucleotides: TGTGCCAGCAGTTACTCTCGGAGTAGCGACAATGAGCAGTTCTTC.

This chain connects TRBV5-6 to TRBJ1-4, with 9 nucleotides matching TRBD1. The CDR3 sequence is 16 residues long. V lost 3 bases, J lost 8 bases, and 11 bases stayed unmatched. Germline V gene sequence: CDR1 SGHDT, CDR2 YYEEEE. CDR3 bases: TGTGCCAGCAGCTCAAACGCCGGGACAGGGCAAGAAAAACTGTTTTTT. This sequence encodes CASSSNAGTGQEKLFF.

The V call is TRBV7-2, the J call TRBJ1-1; D may be TRBD1 (5 bases). Germline V gene lookup returns CDR1 SGHTA and CDR2 FQGNSA. The CDR3 loop spans 13 amino acids. V was clipped by 6 bases and J by 1 base, with 9 bases between them. The CDR3 region is CASSLQENTEAFF. In nucleotides, the CDR3 is TGTGCCAGCAGTTTACAGGAGAACACTGAAGCTTTCTTT.

This sequence joins TRBV7-2 and TRBJ1-4; D unresolved. V shed 5 bases and J shed 0 bases, with 10 bases lying between them. Germline V CDR1 and CDR2: SGHTA, FQGNSA. This CDR3 has 15 residues. The CDR3 loop reads CASSRRLATNEKLFF. In DNA form, the CDR3 reads TGTGCCAGCAGCCGTCGACTTGCAACTAATGAAAAACTGTTTTTT. Full variable domain (outside the CDR3, taken from reference TRBV7-2 and TRBJ1-4): GAGVSQSPSNKVTEKGKDVELRCDPISGHTALYWYRQSLGQGLEFLIYFQGNSAPDKSGLPSDRFSAERTGGSVSTLTIQRTQQEDSAVYLCASSRRLATNEKLFFGSGTQLSVL.

This clone was counted between two and nine times. The chain recombines TRBV7-8 with TRBJ2-2; TRBD1 is a possible D gene (6 bases). Trimming took 5 bases from V and 0 from J, leaving 10 bases between them. The CDR3 extends over 15 amino acids. The V gene's germline CDR1 is SGHVS and CDR2 FQNEAQ. CDR3 region: CASSPRTANTGELFF. CDR3 DNA: TGTGCCAGCAGCCCGAGGACAGCGAACACCGGGGAGCTGTTTTTT.

The V call is TRBV19, the J call TRBJ2-5; a possible D gene is TRBD1 (5 bases). The V gene's germline CDR1 is LNHDA and CDR2 SQIVND (reference sequence). V was pared by 1 base and J by 4 bases, with 16 bases between. This CDR3 is 16 amino acids long. For the CDR3, the DNA is TGTGCCAGTAGTATAGTCGGTCAGGGTTGGGGAGAGACCCAGTACTTC. It is translated as CASSIVGQGWGETQYF.

The chain carries TRBV19 and TRBJ2-1, with D possibly matching TRBD2 (5 bases). Per the germline V gene, CDR1 is LNHDA and CDR2 is SQIVND (reference sequence). This CDR3 is 13 amino acids long. The V end lost 8 bases, the J end lost 4 bases, and 12 bases lay between the germline ends. CDR3 DNA sequence: TGTGCCAGTGGACTCGAGGTTTACAATGAGCAGTTCTTC. This codes for CASGLEVYNEQFF.

The V call is TRBV5-1, the J call TRBJ1-1; 10 nucleotides match TRBD1. The CDR3 runs to 16 residues. The ends lost 3 bases at V and 3 bases at J; junction bases unmatched: 8. Germline CDR1 SGHRS, CDR2 YFSETQ. The CDR3 nucleotides are TGCGCCAGCAGCTCAATTCCCGGGACAGGGGACACTGAAGCTTTCTTT. This sequence encodes CASSSIPGTGDTEAFF.

The DNA for the CDR3 is TGTGCCAGCTTCCCGGGAAGGATCTATGGCTACACCTTC. Translation gives CASFPGRIYGYTF. The V call is TRBV6-1, the J call TRBJ1-2; no firm D call. CDR1 and CDR2 from the germline V gene are MNHNS and SASEGT. CDR3 length: 13 residues. V was pared by 8 bases and J by 4 bases, with 14 bases between.

The rearrangement links TRBV7-9 to TRBJ2-5, with D maybe TRBD1 (5 bases). Germline-derived CDR1 and CDR2 are SEHNR and FQNEAQ (reference sequence). The CDR3 loop spans 13 amino acids. V lost 5 bases, J lost 3 bases, and 10 bases lay in between. The CDR3 DNA is TGTGCCAGCAGCCTCAGGGTCGAAGAGACCCAGTACTTC. It yields the protein CASSLRVEETQYF.